These 23 T cell receptor beta chains came from one sample sequenced in a study of human T cells and chemical hapten exposure. Time point specified: patch test 2, 6 weeks after DPC sensitization. Treatment meaning: therapeutic diphenylcyclopropenone sensitization with weekly scalp DPC. TCRdb redid the calling of the RACE reads with MiXCR, one entry per CDR3 protein. Here the sample spans roughly 140,000 distinct CDR3 sequences, about 10% being singletons. The source material was whole blood, sampled in connection with sensitization to the hapten diphenylcyclopropenone (DPC). The receptors were gathered from a woman in her forties or fifties with alopecia areata. Some clones in this sample may be carry-over from other donors' samples.

In this sample, this clonotype turned up many times. The gene calls are TRBV19 and TRBJ2-2; TRBD2 might be the D (6 bases). Germline V gene lookup returns CDR1 LNHDA and CDR2 SQIVND (reference sequence). The CDR3 length is 14 residues. V shed 9 bases and J shed 4 bases, with 15 bases lying between them. Written as DNA, the CDR3 is TGTGCCAGCCTATCTGGGGACTTCACCGGGGAGCTGTTTTTT. Translation gives CASLSGDFTGELFF.

This clonotype was detected only a few times. The gene calls are TRBV29-1 and TRBJ2-3, with 7 nucleotides matching TRBD2. Germline V gives CDR1 SQVTM, CDR2 ANQGSEA. This CDR3 is built from 13 residues. V lost 4 bases and J lost 6; bases outside the gene matches: 7. The CDR3 DNA sequence: TGCAGCGTTGGGTCGGGAGGATCGGATACGCAGTATTTT. Its protein product is CSVGSGGSDTQYF.

This clonotype was detected only a few times. V and J are TRBV5-1 and TRBJ2-6, with a weak D call TRBD1 (6 bases). CDR3 length: 16 residues. The V and J ends lost 4 bases and 1 base respectively, with 12 bases between them. CDR1 and CDR2 from the germline V gene are SGHRS and YFSETQ. Here the CDR3 reads CASSQPTGSGANVLTF. In nucleotides, the CDR3 is TGCGCCAGCAGCCAACCTACAGGGTCTGGGGCCAACGTCCTGACTTTC.

This clonotype was detected many times. This chain uses TRBV6-4 with TRBJ1-6, with 10 bases lining up with TRBD1. V lost 0 bases, J lost 7 bases, and 3 bases stayed unmatched. The CDR3 runs to 16 residues. In germline, CDR1 is MRHNA, CDR2 SNTAGT. DNA of the CDR3: TGTGCCAGCAGTGACTCGCCGGGACAGGGGAATTCACCCCTCCACTTT. Its translation is CASSDSPGQGNSPLHF.

This chain uses TRBV5-1 with TRBJ2-3, with D maybe TRBD2 (6 bases). The CDR3 runs to 14 residues. Germline V CDR1 and CDR2: SGHRS, YFSETQ. V was trimmed by 4 bases and J by 3 bases, leaving 12 bases between them. The CDR3 region is CASSHTSRTDTQYF. The CDR3 bases are TGCGCCAGCAGCCATACTAGCCGAACAGATACGCAGTATTTT. Combining the CDR3 with reference TRBV5-1 and TRBJ2-3 gives the whole variable domain KAGVTQTPRYLIKTRGQQVTLSCSPISGHRSVSWYQQTPGQGLQFLFEYFSETQRNKGNFPGRFSGRQFSNSRSEMNVSTLELGDSALYLCASSHTSRTDTQYFGPGTRLTVL.

This clonotype was detected a few times. The V call is TRBV7-3, the J call TRBJ2-1, with 8 bases identical to TRBD2. J was trimmed by 8 bases and V by 2 bases; bases with no gene match: 5. The CDR3 sequence is 14 residues long. CDR1 is SGHTA and CDR2 is FQGTGA in the germline V gene. CDR3 amino acids: CASSLAGGGDEQFF. CDR3 DNA: TGTGCCAGCAGCTTAGCGGGAGGAGGGGATGAGCAGTTCTTC.

This clonotype has only a few counts. The chain has TRBV11-3 and TRBJ2-5; D call uncertain. The germline gives CDR1 SGHNT, CDR2 YENEEA. CDR3 size: 17 residues. V was clipped by 4 bases and J by 0 bases, with 18 bases between them. The CDR3 coding sequence is TGTGCCAGCAGCTCTACCCCAATGATCTTGTACCAAGAGACCCAGTACTTC. Amino acid sequence: CASSSTPMILYQETQYF.

The chain has TRBV12-3 or TRBV12-4 and TRBJ2-2, with 12 bases fitting TRBD2. V lost 6 bases, J lost 6 bases, and 8 bases stayed unmatched. The CDR3 is 16 residues long. The CDR3 loop is CASRLTSGRVAGELFF. The CDR3, as DNA: TGTGCCAGCAGGCTGACTAGCGGGAGAGTAGCCGGGGAGCTGTTTTTT.

This clonotype was recorded a few times. The rearrangement joins TRBV28 to TRBJ2-1; 10 nucleotides line up with TRBD2. Losses at the gene ends were 3 bases for V and 2 bases for J; bases not matched to a gene: 7. Germline CDR1 MDHEN, CDR2 SYDVKM. The CDR3 is made up of 17 amino acids. The CDR3 is CASSFLRTSGTYNEQFF. The CDR3 nucleotides are TGTGCCAGCAGTTTCCTGAGGACTAGCGGAACCTACAATGAGCAGTTCTTC.

This clonotype turned up a few times. The V and J genes are TRBV19 and TRBJ2-6; D is perhaps TRBD1 (5 bases). There are 15 residues in the CDR3. CDR1 is LNHDA, CDR2 SQIVND, per germline (reference sequence). The ends were cut back, 10 bases at V and 0 bases at J, with 13 bases in the middle. The CDR3 bases are TGTGCCATAGGGGCAGGCCCCTCTGGGGCCAACGTCCTGACTTTC. Translated, it gives CAIGAGPSGANVLTF.

This clonotype has only one observation. The CDR3 region is CASSRRTANTGELFF. CDR3 sequence (DNA): TGTGCCAGCAGCCGCCGGACGGCGAACACCGGGGAGCTGTTTTTT. The chain combines TRBV5-4 with TRBJ2-2; D unclear. The CDR3 runs to 15 residues. Trimming removed 4 bases at V and 0 bases at J, with 10 bases between. Germline-derived CDR1 and CDR2 are SGHNT and YYREEE (reference sequence).

This clonotype was seen ten or more times. The chain has TRBV19 and TRBJ2-3; D remains unclear. This CDR3 has 12 residues. V lost 5 bases, J lost 6 bases, and 9 bases lay in between. Looked up from germline, CDR1 is LNHDA and CDR2 is SQIVND (reference sequence). The CDR3 bases are TGTGCCAGTAGTTACCTGGGGGATACGCAGTATTTT. This encodes CASSYLGDTQYF. The full variable domain, in which reference TRBV19 and TRBJ2-3 provide the parts outside the CDR3, is DGGITQSPKYLFRKEGQNVTLSCEQNLNHDAMYWYRQDPGQGLRLIYYSQIVNDFQKGDIAEGYSVSREKKESFPLTVTSAQKNPTAFYLCASSYLGDTQYFGPGTRLTVL.

This clonotype was counted many times. The chain carries TRBV10-2 and TRBJ1-6, with TRBD1 as a possible D gene (6 bases). The CDR3 is 12 amino acids. In germline, CDR1 is WSHSY, CDR2 SAAADI. V lost 8 bases to trimming and J lost 8 bases, with 10 bases between them. CDR3 sequence: CASGGADSPLHF. The CDR3 DNA sequence: TGCGCCAGCGGGGGCGCGGATTCACCCCTCCACTTT.

This clonotype was observed a handful of times. The chain joins TRBV18 to TRBJ1-1, with D perhaps matching TRBD1 (5 bases). The CDR3 extends over 14 amino acids. Germline V gene lookup returns CDR1 KGHSH and CDR2 LQKENI. V was cut by 6 bases and J by 2 bases, with 13 bases left in between. CDR3 coding DNA: TGTGCCAGCTCGGCGGGGCGCGGAAACACTGAAGCTTTCTTT. Translated, it gives CASSAGRGNTEAFF.

This clonotype occurred a few times. This chain joins TRBV28 and TRBJ2-2, with no clear D. The CDR3 has 14 amino acids. Trimming cost V 2 bases and J 4 bases, with 8 bases left between them. The germline V gene has CDR1 MDHEN and CDR2 SYDVKM. Here the CDR3 DNA reads TGTGCCAGCAGTTTAGTGGTTAGCACCGGGGAGCTGTTTTTT. Its protein product is CASSLVVSTGELFF. Supplemented by reference TRBV28 and TRBJ2-2, the full variable domain reads DVKVTQSSRYLVKRTGEKVFLECVQDMDHENMFWYRQDPGLGLRLIYFSYDVKMKEKGDIPEGYSVSREKKERFSLILESASTNQTSMYLCASSLVVSTGELFFGEGSRLTVL.

A remark on this clonotype: This may be a read error, as it is one base from a much larger clone. The gene calls are TRBV7-3 and TRBJ2-2; D is perhaps TRBD1 or TRBD2 (5 bases each). The CDR3 runs to 14 residues. Looked up from germline, CDR1 is SGHTA and CDR2 is FQGTGA. As DNA, the CDR3 is TGTGCCAGCAGCTTATATCAGGGATCCGGGGAGCCGTTTTTT. Its protein is CASSLYQGSGEPFF.

This clonotype was found a few times. The rearrangement uses TRBV20-1 and TRBJ1-5, with TRBD1 matching over 8 bases. Germline CDR1 DFQATT, CDR2 SNEGSKA (reference sequence). Germline trimming cut 3 bases from V and 2 bases from J; bases unmatched to any gene: 9. This CDR3 is built from 16 residues. The CDR3 region is CSASSGQGVGNQPQHF. The DNA of the CDR3 is TGCAGTGCTAGTTCCGGACAGGGAGTTGGCAATCAGCCCCAGCATTTT.

The chain couples TRBV9 to TRBJ2-1; D is undetermined. This CDR3 contains 15 residues. Germline V gives CDR1 SGDLS, CDR2 YYNGEE. Between the trimmed V and J ends, which lost 0 bases and 3 bases, there was a span of 10 bases. DNA for the CDR3: TGTGCCAGCAGCGTAGGAGCTCTAGTCTACAATGAGCAGTTCTTC. It yields the protein CASSVGALVYNEQFF.

The chain joins TRBV7-6 to TRBJ2-5; D is perhaps TRBD2 (6 bases). The germline V and J ends were trimmed by 4 bases and 1 base, with 13 bases remaining between them. The germline CDR1 and CDR2 sequences are SGHVS and FNYEAQ. The CDR3 contains 15 residues. CDR3 bases: TGTGCCAGCAGCTCCGCCGGGACTCCCCAAGAGACCCAGTACTTC. It codes for CASSSAGTPQETQYF.

The rearrangement joins TRBV19 to TRBJ2-2; 7 nucleotides match TRBD2. The CDR3 is made up of 15 amino acids. The V and J ends lost 7 bases and 0 bases, in that order; junction bases with no gene match: 5. The V gene's germline CDR1 is LNHDA and CDR2 SQIVND (reference sequence). The CDR3 region has the DNA TGTGCCAGTACCCTCCGGGGGGCGAACACCGGGGAGCTGTTTTTT. Translating it yields CASTLRGANTGELFF.

The chain recombines TRBV6-1 with TRBJ1-5, with D possibly being TRBD1 (5 bases). CDR1 and CDR2 (germline): MNHNS, SASEGT. V lost 7 bases and J 0 bases, leaving 10 bases between the germline ends. The CDR3 runs to 14 residues. CDR3: CASNRQFSNQPQHF. The CDR3 coding sequence is TGTGCCAGCAACCGACAGTTTAGCAATCAGCCCCAGCATTTT.

This clonotype has a handful of counts. The rearrangement joins TRBV11-2 to TRBJ2-3, with 11 nucleotides matching TRBD2. The germline CDR1 and CDR2 sequences are SGHAT and FQNNGV. J lost 0 bases, V lost 5 bases, and 4 bases had no gene match. This CDR3 contains 16 residues. This chain's CDR3 is CASSGRLAGSTDTQYF. The CDR3 DNA reads as TGTGCCAGCAGCGGGCGACTAGCGGGGAGCACAGATACGCAGTATTTT.

This clonotype was detected ten times or more. This chain connects TRBV18 to TRBJ1-6; D is uncertain. Trimming took off 2 bases at V and 0 bases at J, with 5 bases between the two ends. The CDR3 totals 15 residues. The germline CDR1 and CDR2 sequences are KGHSH and LQKENI. CDR3 in DNA: TGTGCCAGCTCACCAGCAGGCTCCTATAATTCACCCCTCCACTTT. Protein product: CASSPAGSYNSPLHF.